The 10 T cell receptor beta chains below all came from one sample that was sequenced in a study of OX40 agonist ivuxolimab in advanced cancers. The assay was immunoSEQ multiplex PCR, and TCRdb's table has in-frame clones only and misses some. The sample consists of about 62,000 clones, around 90% of them appearing once. Sequences were derived from CD4+ or CD8+ T cells sorted from blood, sampled in a trial of the OX40 agonist ivuxolimab. The receptors come from an adult with an advanced solid tumor such as melanoma, head and neck, liver or kidney cancer.

This clone appeared a few times. The V call is TRBV10-1, the J call TRBJ2-3; 7 bases fit TRBD1. This CDR3 is built from 12 residues. Per the germline V gene, CDR1 is WNHNN and CDR2 is SYGVQD (reference sequence). The V segment lost 6 bases and the J segment 8 bases; nucleotides outside the gene matches: 5. This chain's CDR3 is CASRTGDSTQYF. The CDR3 DNA is TGCGCCAGCAGAACAGGGGATAGTACGCAGTATTTT.

The V gene is TRBV5-1, the J gene TRBJ2-1, with 8 bases matching TRBD2. The germline V gene encodes CDR1 SGHRS and CDR2 YFSETQ. CDR3 length equals 15 residues. The trim removed 3 bases at V and 0 bases at J, leaving 2 bases unmatched. CDR3 DNA: TGCGCCAGCAGCTCGGGGACTAGCTCCTACAATGAGCAGTTCTTC. Translation gives CASSSGTSSYNEQFF.

The chain carries TRBV4-1 and TRBJ2-1; D unresolved. This CDR3 has 16 amino acids. Per the germline V gene, CDR1 is MGHRA and CDR2 is YSYEKL. The V end was cut by 1 base, the J end by 0 bases, with 10 bases between. DNA for the CDR3: TGCGCCAGCAGCCAAGGTCCCGCTGTCTCCTACAATGAGCAGTTCTTC. It encodes CASSQGPAVSYNEQFF.

The chain joins TRBV6-1 to TRBJ1-2; possibly TRBD1 for D (5 bases). The CDR3 consists of 13 residues. Trimming removed 4 bases at V and 4 bases at J, with 10 bases between. Germline V lookup: CDR1 MNHNS, CDR2 SASEGT. The CDR3 loop is CASSAGGSYGYTF. The CDR3 DNA follows: TGTGCCAGCAGTGCGGGGGGTTCCTATGGCTACACCTTC.

As to this clone: A far bigger clonotype differs at one base, so this is likely a read error. The same CDR3 is also encoded by other DNA sequences in this sample. The chain links TRBV5-4 to TRBJ1-3; D remains unclear. Trimming took 0 bases from V and 6 from J, leaving 13 bases between them. The CDR3 totals 15 residues. From germline, CDR1 is SGHNT and CDR2 YYREEE (reference sequence). The CDR3 nucleotides read TGTGCCAGCAGCTTGGGGCAGGAAAGGTCAAACACCATATATTTT. Amino acid sequence: CASSLGQERSNTIYF.

This chain connects TRBV11-2 to TRBJ2-2; D is tentatively TRBD1 or TRBD2 (5 bases each). From germline, CDR1 is SGHAT and CDR2 FQNNGV. The germline V and J ends were trimmed by 5 bases and 8 bases, with 12 bases remaining between them. This CDR3 is 13 amino acids long. CDR3 sequence (DNA): TGTGCCAGCAGCCCCGGGGCGTTAGGGGAGCTGTTTTTT. This translates into CASSPGALGELFF. The whole variable domain, filled in from reference TRBV11-2 and TRBJ2-2, reads EAGVAQSPRYKIIEKRQSVAFWCNPISGHATLYWYQQILGQGPKLLIQFQNNGVVDDSQLPKDRFSAERLKGVDSTLKIQPAKLEDSAVYLCASSPGALGELFFGEGSRLTVL.

The CDR3 here is CASSSRVERGGYTF. The CDR3 DNA follows: TGTGCCAGCAGTTCCCGGGTGGAAAGAGGCGGCTACACCTTC. The chain recombines TRBV27 with TRBJ1-2; D not certain. V dropped 4 bases and J dropped 8 bases, with 17 bases sitting between them. The CDR3 extends over 14 amino acids. Germline CDR1 is MNHEY and CDR2 is SMNVEV (reference sequence).

The chain is built from TRBV5-1 and TRBJ2-1; TRBD1 matches at 7 bases. The CDR3 totals 15 residues. Unmatched junction bases numbered 3, after V lost 2 bases and J lost 1 base. Looked up from germline, CDR1 is SGHRS and CDR2 is YFSETQ. CDR3 sequence reads: CASSLSGQSYNEQFF. The CDR3 DNA reads as TGCGCCAGCAGCTTATCGGGACAGTCCTACAATGAGCAGTTCTTC. Full variable domain (rest looked up from reference TRBV5-1 and TRBJ2-1): KAGVTQTPRYLIKTRGQQVTLSCSPISGHRSVSWYQQTPGQGLQFLFEYFSETQRNKGNFPGRFSGRQFSNSRSEMNVSTLELGDSALYLCASSLSGQSYNEQFFGPGTRLTVL.

This chain uses TRBV5-1 with TRBJ2-7, with 9 bases that match TRBD1. J lost 4 bases, V lost 4 bases, and 6 bases had no gene match. Germline CDR1 is SGHRS and CDR2 is YFSETQ. The length of the CDR3 is 14 residues. The CDR3, as DNA: TGCGCCAGCAGCAAGGGGACAGGGAGTTACGAGCAGTACTTC. Translating it yields CASSKGTGSYEQYF.

The V and J genes are TRBV14 and TRBJ2-6; no clear D. V lost 8 bases to trimming and J lost 0 bases, with 8 bases between them. The CDR3 length is 14 residues. Germline CDR1 and CDR2: SGHDN and FVKESK. CDR3 region: CASGWGSGANVLTF. In DNA form, the CDR3 reads TGTGCCAGCGGTTGGGGCTCTGGGGCCAACGTCCTGACTTTC.